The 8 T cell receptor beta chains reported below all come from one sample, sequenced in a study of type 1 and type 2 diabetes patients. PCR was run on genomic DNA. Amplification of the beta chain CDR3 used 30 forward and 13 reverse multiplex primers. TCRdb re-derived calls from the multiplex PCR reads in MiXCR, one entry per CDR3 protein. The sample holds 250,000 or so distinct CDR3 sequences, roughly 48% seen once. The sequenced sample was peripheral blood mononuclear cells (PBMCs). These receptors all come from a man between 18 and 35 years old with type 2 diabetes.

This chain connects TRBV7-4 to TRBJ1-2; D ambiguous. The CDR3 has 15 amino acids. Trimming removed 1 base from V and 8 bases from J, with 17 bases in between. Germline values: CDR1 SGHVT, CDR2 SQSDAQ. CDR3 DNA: TGTGCCAGCAGCTTAGGTCATAGCTCTATGAACGGCTACACCTTC. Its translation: CASSLGHSSMNGYTF.

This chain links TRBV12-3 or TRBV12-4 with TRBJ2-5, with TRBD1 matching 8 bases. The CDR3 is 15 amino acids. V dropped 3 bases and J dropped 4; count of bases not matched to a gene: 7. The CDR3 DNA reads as TGTGCCAGCAGTTTCCAGGGGGCTGGGGGAGAGACCCAGTACTTC. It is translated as CASSFQGAGGETQYF.

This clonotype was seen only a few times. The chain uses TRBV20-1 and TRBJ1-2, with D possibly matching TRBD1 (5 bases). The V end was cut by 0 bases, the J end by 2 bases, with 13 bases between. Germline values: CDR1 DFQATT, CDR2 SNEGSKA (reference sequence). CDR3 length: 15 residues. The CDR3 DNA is TGCAGTGCTAGAGATCGTGGGCAGGGAAACTATGGCTACACCTTC. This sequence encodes CSARDRGQGNYGYTF.

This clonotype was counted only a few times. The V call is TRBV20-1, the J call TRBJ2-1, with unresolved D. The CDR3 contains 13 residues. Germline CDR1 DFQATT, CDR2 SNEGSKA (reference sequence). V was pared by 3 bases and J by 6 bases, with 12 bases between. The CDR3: CSASNSLSNEQFF. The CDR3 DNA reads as TGCAGTGCTAGTAACAGCCTTTCCAATGAGCAGTTCTTC.

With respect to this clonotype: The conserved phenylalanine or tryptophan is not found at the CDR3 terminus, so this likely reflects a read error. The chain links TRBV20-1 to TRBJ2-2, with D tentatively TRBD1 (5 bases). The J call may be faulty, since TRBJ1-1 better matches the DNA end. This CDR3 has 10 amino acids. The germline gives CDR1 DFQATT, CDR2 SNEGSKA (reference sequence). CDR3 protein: CSANRDSAFL. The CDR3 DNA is TGCAGTGCGAACCGGGACTCGGCTTTCCTT.

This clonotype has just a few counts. The CDR3 nucleotides read TGTGCCAGCAGCTCGGACAGTCAATGGGCGGACGGCTACACCTTC. Amino acids: CASSSDSQWADGYTF. V gene TRBV13 combines with J gene TRBJ1-2; D might be TRBD1 (6 bases). The germline CDR1 and CDR2 sequences are PRHDT and FYEKMQ (reference sequence). The CDR3 extends over 15 amino acids. The V gene lost 4 bases and the J gene lost 8 bases, with 20 bases spanning the gap.

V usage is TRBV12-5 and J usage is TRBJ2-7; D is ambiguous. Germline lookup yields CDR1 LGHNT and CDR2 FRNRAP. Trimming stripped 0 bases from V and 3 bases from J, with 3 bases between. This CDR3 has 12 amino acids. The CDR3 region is CASGLVDYEQYF. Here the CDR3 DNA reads TGTGCTAGTGGTTTGGTAGACTACGAGCAGTACTTC.

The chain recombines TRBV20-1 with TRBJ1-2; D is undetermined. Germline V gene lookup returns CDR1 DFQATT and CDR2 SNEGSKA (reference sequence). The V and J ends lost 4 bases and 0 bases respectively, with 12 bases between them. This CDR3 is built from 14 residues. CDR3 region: CSANGDQTNYGYTF. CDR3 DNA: TGCAGTGCTAACGGTGACCAAACTAACTATGGCTACACCTTC.